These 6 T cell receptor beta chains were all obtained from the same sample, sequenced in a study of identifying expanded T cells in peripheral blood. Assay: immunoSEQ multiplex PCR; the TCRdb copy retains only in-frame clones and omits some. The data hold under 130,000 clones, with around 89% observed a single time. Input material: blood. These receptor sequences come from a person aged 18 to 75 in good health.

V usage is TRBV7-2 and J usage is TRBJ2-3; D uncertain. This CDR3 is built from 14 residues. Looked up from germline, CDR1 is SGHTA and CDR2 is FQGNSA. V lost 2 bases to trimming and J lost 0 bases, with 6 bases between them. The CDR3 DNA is TGTGCCAGCAGCTTACGGGCCAGCACAGATACGCAGTATTTT. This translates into CASSLRASTDTQYF.

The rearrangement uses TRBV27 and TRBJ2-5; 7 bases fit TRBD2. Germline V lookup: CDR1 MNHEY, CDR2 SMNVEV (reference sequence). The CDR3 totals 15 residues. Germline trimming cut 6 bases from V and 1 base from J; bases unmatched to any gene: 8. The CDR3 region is CASSISGDLQETQYF. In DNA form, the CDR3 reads TGTGCCAGCAGCATAAGCGGGGATCTCCAAGAGACCCAGTACTTC.

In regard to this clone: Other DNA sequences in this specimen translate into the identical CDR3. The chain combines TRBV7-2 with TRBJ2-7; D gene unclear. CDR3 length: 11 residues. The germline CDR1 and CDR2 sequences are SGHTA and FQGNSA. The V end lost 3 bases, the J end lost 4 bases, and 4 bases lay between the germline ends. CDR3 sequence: CASSFLYEQYF. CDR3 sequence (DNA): TGTGCCAGCAGCTTCTTGTACGAGCAGTACTTC.

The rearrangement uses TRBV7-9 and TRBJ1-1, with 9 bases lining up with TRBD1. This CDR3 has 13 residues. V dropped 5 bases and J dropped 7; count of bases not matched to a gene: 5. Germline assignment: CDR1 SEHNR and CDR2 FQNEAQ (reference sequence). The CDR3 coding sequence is TGTGCCAGCAGCCCCCGGACAGGGGTTGAAGCTTTCTTT. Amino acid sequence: CASSPRTGVEAFF.

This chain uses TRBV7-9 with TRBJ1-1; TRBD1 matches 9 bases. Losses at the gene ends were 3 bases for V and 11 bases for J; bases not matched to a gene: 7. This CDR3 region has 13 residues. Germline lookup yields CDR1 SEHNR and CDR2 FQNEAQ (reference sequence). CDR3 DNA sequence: TGTGCCAGCAGCTTCTCCGGACAGGGGACGGCTTTCTTT. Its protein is CASSFSGQGTAFF.

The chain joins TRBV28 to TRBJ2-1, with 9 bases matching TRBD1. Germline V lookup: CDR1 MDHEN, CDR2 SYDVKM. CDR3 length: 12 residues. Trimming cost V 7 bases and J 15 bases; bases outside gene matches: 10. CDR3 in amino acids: CASTTRGGQGFF. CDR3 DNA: TGTGCCAGCACTACCCGAGGGGGACAGGGGTTCTTC.